This TCR beta chain originates from a study of blood T cell repertoires in COVID-19. About the study: In each case, the material was cDNA or gDNA derived from T cells, B-cell-depleted T cells, or PBMCs.

The data were produced by immunoSEQ multiplex PCR, yet TCRdb's version contains in-frame clones alone and is incomplete. The repertoire includes more than 250,000 clones, around 90% of them detected once, and 1% sits in the top ten. The CDR3 covers 16 residues. Germline assignment: CDR1 MDHEN and CDR2 SYDVKM. V lost 5 bases, J lost 6 bases, and 8 bases stayed unmatched. The J gene is TRBJ1-5, the V gene TRBV28, with 12 nucleotides matching TRBD1. This sequence originates from a man aged 45-60 years with active or convalescent COVID-19. The sample taken for sequencing was peripheral blood. CDR3 sequence reads: CASSGPGQGATQPQHF. In nucleotides, the CDR3 is TGTGCCAGCAGTGGGCCGGGACAGGGGGCAACTCAGCCCCAGCATTTT.